This passage covers 8 T cell receptor beta chains from one sample sequenced in a study of T cells after yellow fever vaccination. TCRdb analysed the 5' RACE reads with MiXCR anew, one entry per CDR3 protein. The repertoire holds under 200,000 distinct CDR3 sequences, with 8% to 13% as singletons. The sample here was CD8+ T cells sorted from PBMCs, taken 15 days after the yellow fever booster vaccination. The receptor set was obtained from a man aged 18 to 35 who received the YFV17D yellow fever vaccine.

V usage is TRBV30 and J usage is TRBJ1-1; maybe TRBD1 (5 bases). The CDR3 sequence is 12 residues long. V lost 4 bases, J lost 4 bases, and 10 bases lay in between. Per the germline V gene, CDR1 is GTSNPN and CDR2 is SVGIG (reference sequence). CDR3 coding DNA: TGTGCCTGGACCCCGGGGGGCACTGAAGCTTTCTTT. It codes for CAWTPGGTEAFF.

In its sample, this clonotype was seen many times. The chain carries TRBV6-1 and TRBJ1-1; possibly TRBD1 for D (5 bases). The CDR3 is 16 amino acids. Germline V gene lookup returns CDR1 MNHNS and CDR2 SASEGT. The V end was cut by 0 bases, the J end by 4 bases, with 15 bases between. This CDR3 is CASSEALGPFSTEAFF. Written as DNA, the CDR3 is TGTGCCAGCAGTGAAGCCCTGGGACCGTTCTCCACTGAAGCTTTCTTT.

This chain connects TRBV12-3 or TRBV12-4 to TRBJ2-2; TRBD1 matches at 7 bases. V trimming: 7 bases; J trimming: 8 bases; junction bases outside the gene matches: 10. This CDR3 comprises 14 residues. CDR3 protein: CASTNDRVAGELFF. In DNA, the CDR3 is TGTGCCAGCACTAACGACAGGGTAGCGGGGGAGCTGTTTTTT.

The CDR3 loop reads CASSRRGGQETQYF. The CDR3 nucleotides read TGTGCCAGCAGCCGGAGGGGGGGGCAAGAGACCCAGTACTTC. The rearrangement uses TRBV7-6 and TRBJ2-5; TRBD2 is a possible D gene (7 bases). The V end was cut by 5 bases, the J end by 2 bases, with 12 bases between. Germline CDR1 SGHVS, CDR2 FNYEAQ. The CDR3 totals 14 residues.

This clonotype came up a few times. J is TRBJ2-7 and V is TRBV27; D is ambiguous. The CDR3 consists of 11 residues. Germline-derived CDR1 and CDR2 are MNHEY and SMNVEV (reference sequence). V was clipped by 8 bases and J by 6 bases, with 11 bases between them. The CDR3 DNA reads as TGTGCCAGCGGCCTCGCTAGCGAGCAGTACTTC. This sequence encodes CASGLASEQYF.

In this sample, this clonotype turned up many times. The chain has TRBV4-1 and TRBJ2-7; 7 bases line up with TRBD1. This CDR3 comprises 17 residues. V lost 5 bases and J lost 2; bases outside the gene matches: 15. CDR1 is MGHRA, CDR2 YSYEKL, per germline. CDR3 sequence: CASSGGEGALSPYEQYF. The CDR3, as DNA: TGCGCCAGCAGCGGCGGAGAGGGGGCCCTTTCCCCCTACGAGCAGTACTTC.

The V call is TRBV21-1, the J call TRBJ1-2. TRBV21-1 is a recognized pseudogene. The CDR3 is 16 amino acids. The CDR3 sequence: CASSISAPSLDYGYTF. The CDR3 nucleotides are TGTGCCAGCAGCATTTCGGCACCTTCTTTGGACTATGGCTACACCTTC.

This clonotype was counted a few times. The V gene is TRBV4-1, the J gene TRBJ2-7, with TRBD1 matching 10 bases. Losses at the gene ends were 3 bases for V and 6 bases for J; bases not matched to a gene: 11. CDR3 size: 16 residues. Germline V lookup: CDR1 MGHRA, CDR2 YSYEKL. The CDR3 sequence is CASSQHPGTGAGEQYF. CDR3 DNA sequence: TGCGCCAGCAGCCAGCACCCCGGGACAGGGGCCGGCGAGCAGTACTTC.